The rows below give T cell receptor beta chains drawn from one sample of a study of tumor-infiltrating lymphocytes in primary liver carcinoma. Via MiXCR, TCRdb re-called the multiplex PCR reads, giving one row per CDR3 protein. The table lists about 21,000 distinct CDR3 sequences, approximately 70% of them singletons. The sample consisted of liver tumor tissue from sampling region 1. These receptors all stem from a man aged 40-49 years with primary liver carcinoma and hepatitis B virus infection. The CDR3 runs from the conserved cysteine through the conserved F or W. Each record gives: V gene, clone size, CDR3 length, D gene, J gene, CDR3 DNA, CDR3 protein. The D gene is left open where the match is weak. The size of a clone is reported for some rows only, either as once, few or many, or as a class for expanded clones.

v_call: TRBV28; clone_size: NA; cdr3_length: 18; d_call: TRBD1; j_call: TRBJ2-6; cdr3_nt: TGTGCCAGCAGTTTTCACGGACAGGAGCTCTCTGGGGCCAACGTCCTGACTTTC; cdr3_aa: CASSFHGQELSGANVLTF
v_call: TRBV11-1; clone_size: NA; cdr3_length: 16; d_call: NA; j_call: TRBJ2-7; cdr3_nt: TGTGCCAGTAGCTCAAGAGGCTCTTTCAGTCTCTGCGAGCAGTACTTC; cdr3_aa: CASSSRGSFSLCEQYF
v_call: TRBV11-2; clone_size: NA; cdr3_length: 15; d_call: TRBD1; j_call: TRBJ2-3; cdr3_nt: TGTGCCAGCAGCTTACTCGGACAGGGGGCGGATACTCAGTATTTT; cdr3_aa: CASSLLGQGADTQYF
v_call: TRBV11-2; clone_size: NA; cdr3_length: 12; d_call: NA; j_call: TRBJ2-3; cdr3_nt: TGCGCAAGCAGCGCCATCACAGATACGCAGTATTTT; cdr3_aa: CASSAITDTQYF
v_call: TRBV11-2; clone_size: NA; cdr3_length: 13; d_call: NA; j_call: TRBJ2-7; cdr3_nt: TGTGCCAGCGGCTTCGGAGGGCCTAGCGAGGAGTACTTC; cdr3_aa: CASGFGGPSEEYF
v_call: TRBV6-6; clone_size: NA; cdr3_length: 12; d_call: NA; j_call: TRBJ2-2; cdr3_nt: TGTGCCAGCCGTAGGGCTACTGGGGAGCTGTTTTTT; cdr3_aa: CASRRATGELFF
v_call: TRBV4-1; clone_size: NA; cdr3_length: 15; d_call: NA; j_call: TRBJ2-1; cdr3_nt: TGCGTCAGCAGCCAAAGTAGCGGACGGAAGAATGAGCAGTTCTTC; cdr3_aa: CVSSQSSGRKNEQFF
v_call: TRBV11-3; clone_size: NA; cdr3_length: 14; d_call: NA; j_call: TRBJ1-3; cdr3_nt: TGTGCCTGCAGCTTATACAGGACTGGAAACACCATATATTTT; cdr3_aa: CACSLYRTGNTIYF
v_call: TRBV6-5; clone_size: NA; cdr3_length: 19; d_call: TRBD2; j_call: TRBJ2-3; cdr3_nt: TGTGCCAGCAGTTACCAAAATACGACTAGCGGAACTAGTATAGATACGCAGTATTTT; cdr3_aa: CASSYQNTTSGTSIDTQYF
v_call: TRBV7-9; clone_size: NA; cdr3_length: 17; d_call: NA; j_call: TRBJ2-1; cdr3_nt: TGTGCCAGTAGCTTACCATGTCAGGGGCCTAAAACATATGAGCAGTTCTTC; cdr3_aa: CASSLPCQGPKTYEQFF
v_call: TRBV20-1; clone_size: NA; cdr3_length: 13; d_call: NA; j_call: TRBJ2-3; cdr3_nt: TGCAGTACTAGTTTTAGGAGCACAGATACACAGTATTTT; cdr3_aa: CSTSFRSTDTQYF
v_call: TRBV4-1; clone_size: NA; cdr3_length: 14; d_call: NA; j_call: TRBJ2-7; cdr3_nt: TGCGCTAGCAACCGAGGACTAAATACCTACGAGCTGTACTTC; cdr3_aa: CASNRGLNTYELYF
v_call: TRBV6-5; clone_size: NA; cdr3_length: 13; d_call: NA; j_call: TRBJ2-6; cdr3_nt: TGTGTCAGCACCGAGTGGGGGGCCAATGTCCCGACTTTC; cdr3_aa: CVSTEWGANVPTF
v_call: TRBV6-6; clone_size: NA; cdr3_length: 15; d_call: NA; j_call: TRBJ1-5; cdr3_nt: TGTGTTAGTAGTTACTCGCGCAGGACCAATCGGCCCCAGCATTTT; cdr3_aa: CVSSYSRRTNRPQHF
v_call: TRBV11-2; clone_size: NA; cdr3_length: 13; d_call: TRBD1; j_call: TRBJ2-7; cdr3_nt: TGTGCATGCAGCTTAGGTTCAGGGGGCGAGCAGTACTTC; cdr3_aa: CACSLGSGGEQYF
v_call: TRBV10-2; clone_size: NA; cdr3_length: 14; d_call: NA; j_call: TRBJ1-1; cdr3_nt: TGCACCTCAAGGGATGGGGGGGCCAACACTGAAGCTTTCTTT; cdr3_aa: CTSRDGGANTEAFF
v_call: TRBV10-2; clone_size: few; cdr3_length: 13; d_call: TRBD1; j_call: TRBJ2-5; cdr3_nt: TGCGCCATCAAGACAGGGACGTTTGAGACCCAGTACTTC; cdr3_aa: CAIKTGTFETQYF
v_call: TRBV30; clone_size: once; cdr3_length: 13; d_call: NA; j_call: TRBJ2-3; cdr3_nt: TGTGCCTGGAGTAAGAGGGTAACAGATACCCAGTATTTT; cdr3_aa: CAWSKRVTDTQYF
v_call: TRBV5-6; clone_size: NA; cdr3_length: 14; d_call: NA; j_call: TRBJ1-1; cdr3_nt: TGTGCCGGCAGCTTGCAGGGTTTGAACACGGAAGCTTTCTTT; cdr3_aa: CAGSLQGLNTEAFF
v_call: TRBV4-3; clone_size: NA; cdr3_length: 13; d_call: NA; j_call: TRBJ1-5; cdr3_nt: TGCGCCAGCAACCAAGAGCCCAGTCAGACCCAGCATTTT; cdr3_aa: CASNQEPSQTQHF